Shown below are 28 T cell receptor beta chains from a single sample sequenced in a study of blood T cell repertoires in COVID-19 (dated by TCRdb to about 2020). The library was obtained by the immunoSEQ multiplex PCR assay. Imported from immuneACCESS, the table was reduced by TCRdb to in-frame sequences with V and J called. These copies leave out some clones; in studies compared against another copy, an unresolved V gene accounts for under half, and the cause of the remainder is not known. In this sample the table shows 250,000 to 350,000 clones, over 75% of which occur a single time. The ten largest clones take up approximately 5% of the sample. The sequencing input was PBMCs or T cells enriched from blood (not recorded which). Receptors originate from a woman aged 25 to 39 who had recovered from COVID-19.

This chain uses TRBV6-5 with TRBJ1-3; a weak D match, TRBD1 (6 bases). This CDR3 spans 14 amino acids. Trimming cost V 6 bases and J 3 bases, with 12 bases left between them. CDR1 is MNHEY, CDR2 SVGAGI, per germline. CDR3 nucleotide sequence: TGTGCCAGCAGCCCCGGCAGGGGTGGAAACACCATATATTTT. It yields the protein CASSPGRGGNTIYF.

This clone was recorded once. J is TRBJ2-1 and V is TRBV11-2, with 8 bases identical to TRBD1. The CDR3 consists of 15 residues. The germline V gene has CDR1 SGHAT and CDR2 FQNNGV. Germline trimming cut 3 bases from V and 7 bases from J; bases unmatched to any gene: 8. CDR3 residues: CASSFYRGVNNEQFF. The CDR3 DNA follows: TGTGCCAGCAGCTTTTACAGGGGGGTAAATAATGAGCAGTTCTTC.

The rearrangement joins TRBV30 to TRBJ1-2; 9 bases fit TRBD1. J was trimmed by 6 bases and V by 1 base; bases with no gene match: 6. This CDR3 spans 14 amino acids. Per germline, CDR1 GTSNPN and CDR2 SVGIG (reference sequence). CDR3 sequence reads: CAWSADRGSHGYTF. The CDR3 DNA is TGTGCCTGGAGTGCGGACAGGGGATCGCATGGCTACACCTTC.

This chain connects TRBV10-3 to TRBJ2-5; D might be TRBD1 (5 bases). This CDR3 region has 14 residues. Germline CDR1 ENHRY, CDR2 SYGVKD. Trimming took 0 bases from V and 4 from J, leaving 9 bases between them. The CDR3 coding sequence is TGTGCCATCAGTGAGTCCGACAGTACAGAGACCCAGTACTTC. Its translation is CAISESDSTETQYF.

The chain recombines TRBV24-1 with TRBJ1-5, with 7 bases lining up with TRBD1. Germline CDR1 and CDR2: KGHDR and SFDVKD. The CDR3 has 14 amino acids. The V segment lost 4 bases and the J segment 7 bases; nucleotides outside the gene matches: 6. The CDR3 DNA is TGTGCCACCAGTGAGTCACAGGGGATCCAGCCCCAGCATTTT. It is translated as CATSESQGIQPQHF.

The chain links TRBV4-1 to TRBJ1-1; the match to TRBD1 covers 7 bases. The trim removed 6 bases at V and 6 bases at J, leaving 4 bases unmatched. The CDR3 contains 12 residues. The germline V gene has CDR1 MGHRA and CDR2 YSYEKL. CDR3 in amino acids: CASRLTGAEAFF. For the CDR3, the DNA is TGCGCCAGCAGACTTACAGGGGCTGAAGCTTTCTTT.

V is TRBV6-2 or TRBV6-3 and J is TRBJ1-1; D uncertain. The CDR3 extends over 13 amino acids. Looked up from germline, CDR1 is MNHEY and CDR2 is SVGEGT. V lost 2 bases to trimming and J lost 4 bases, with 8 bases between them. The CDR3 here is CASSYMVATEAFF. CDR3 DNA sequence: TGTGCCAGCAGTTACATGGTGGCCACTGAAGCTTTCTTT.

V usage is TRBV21-1 and J usage is TRBJ2-2; the table's D gene call, TRBD1, was not cross checked with the DNA. TRBV21-1 is labeled a pseudogene. CDR3 length: 14 amino acids. The CDR3 sequence is CASSTRQGPGELFF. CDR3 sequence (DNA): TGTGCCAGCAGCACTAGACAGGGACCCGGGGAGCTGTTTTTT.

The gene calls are TRBV24-1 and TRBJ2-3, with 10 bases that match TRBD2. Germline trimming cut 6 bases from V and 6 bases from J; bases unmatched to any gene: 5. From germline, CDR1 is KGHDR and CDR2 SFDVKD. The CDR3 length is 14 residues. The CDR3 protein is CATSLGLATDTQYF. DNA for the CDR3: TGTGCCACCAGTTTGGGACTAGCGACGGATACGCAGTATTTT.

CDR3 in DNA: TGTGCCAGTAGTATAGGAAACGGTGGCTACACCTTC. This translates into CASSIGNGGYTF. V is TRBV19 and J is TRBJ1-2; D remains ambiguous. The germline V and J ends were trimmed by 1 base and 7 bases, with 7 bases remaining between them. In germline, CDR1 is LNHDA, CDR2 SQIVND (reference sequence). The CDR3 loop spans 12 amino acids. The full variable domain, its missing parts supplied by reference TRBV19 and TRBJ1-2, is DGGITQSPKYLFRKEGQNVTLSCEQNLNHDAMYWYRQDPGQGLRLIYYSQIVNDFQKGDIAEGYSVSREKKESFPLTVTSAQKNPTAFYLCASSIGNGGYTFGSGTRLTVV.

The CDR3 sequence is CASKDTAGLYGYTF. The CDR3 nucleotides are TGTGCCAGCAAGGATACGGCAGGCCTCTATGGCTACACCTTC. The V call is TRBV6-5, the J call TRBJ1-2; D gene unclear. The CDR3 sequence is 14 residues long. The V and J ends lost 7 bases and 4 bases respectively, with 16 bases between them. Germline values: CDR1 MNHEY, CDR2 SVGAGI.

The CDR3 region has the DNA TGTTCCGCGAAAAACGAGGGAGGCCCCTATAATTCACCCCTCCACTTT. Its translation: CSAKNEGGPYNSPLHF. The rearrangement joins TRBV19 to TRBJ1-6, with D unresolved. This CDR3 has 16 amino acids. Germline CDR1 and CDR2: LNHDA and SQIVND (reference sequence).

J is TRBJ1-3 and V is TRBV19; TRBD1 is a possible D gene (5 bases). The ends were cut back, 0 bases at V and 3 bases at J, with 6 bases in the middle. The length of the CDR3 is 14 residues. The germline V gene has CDR1 LNHDA and CDR2 SQIVND (reference sequence). CDR3 residues: CASSIDRVGNTIYF. CDR3 sequence (DNA): TGTGCCAGTAGTATAGACAGGGTTGGAAACACCATATATTTT.

V and J are TRBV9 and TRBJ2-2; D unresolved. Germline V gene sequence: CDR1 SGDLS, CDR2 YYNGEE. This CDR3 spans 16 amino acids. Trimming left V 6 bases short and J 6 bases short, with 21 bases between. In DNA form, the CDR3 reads TGTGCCAGCACCCCCCGGTCACCCCCCCAAGCCGGGGAGCTGTTTTTT. The encoded protein is CASTPRSPPQAGELFF.

This chain uses TRBV15 with TRBJ2-1, with D perhaps matching TRBD2 (5 bases). Between the trimmed V and J ends, which lost 0 bases and 5 bases, there was a span of 8 bases. The germline gives CDR1 LNHNV, CDR2 YYDKDF (reference sequence). The CDR3 is 14 amino acids. CDR3 sequence (DNA): TGTGCCACCAGCAGAGATCTGAGGGACAATGAGCAGTTCTTC. Its protein product is CATSRDLRDNEQFF.

The V call is TRBV4-2, the J call TRBJ1-1; 8 bases map to TRBD1. Trimming at V came to 2 bases and at J to 0 bases, leaving 5 bases not matched to a gene. The CDR3 runs 16 residues. Germline V lookup: CDR1 LGHNA, CDR2 YNFKEQ. CDR3 nucleotides: TGTGCCAGCAGCCAAAGGACAGGGCCCATGAACACTGAAGCTTTCTTT. It encodes CASSQRTGPMNTEAFF.

CDR3 in DNA: TGTGCCTGGAAAAAACAGGGAGGGAACTATGGCTACACCTTC. It is translated as CAWKKQGGNYGYTF. The chain links TRBV30 to TRBJ1-2; D may be TRBD1 (6 bases). Looked up from germline, CDR1 is GTSNPN and CDR2 is SVGIG (reference sequence). V shed 4 bases and J shed 2 bases, with 14 bases lying between them. The CDR3 sequence is 14 residues long.

The rearrangement uses TRBV5-1 and TRBJ2-2; weak D call: TRBD1 (5 bases). Germline V CDR1 and CDR2: SGHRS, YFSETQ. Trimming removed 0 bases from V and 2 bases from J, with 11 bases in between. CDR3 length: 16 residues. CDR3 sequence: CASSLEAGLNTGELFF. In DNA form, the CDR3 reads TGCGCCAGCAGCTTGGAGGCAGGGTTAAACACCGGGGAGCTGTTTTTT.

The rearrangement uses TRBV19 and TRBJ1-5; D is ambiguous. The CDR3 loop spans 14 amino acids. Per germline, CDR1 LNHDA and CDR2 SQIVND (reference sequence). V lost 7 bases and J lost 4, with 14 bases in between. The CDR3 bases are TGTGCCAGTAACGGTCACTCGGGTAATCAGCCCCAGCATTTT. Its translation is CASNGHSGNQPQHF.

This clone was counted between two and nine times. The genes are TRBV3-1 (or the pseudogene TRBV3-2) and TRBJ1-2, with D perhaps TRBD1 (6 bases). The CDR3 has 15 residues. V was trimmed by 4 bases and J by 4 bases, leaving 16 bases between them. Germline V CDR1 and CDR2: LGHDT, YNNKEL (reference sequence). CDR3 amino acids: CASSPWTERPYGYTF. The DNA for the CDR3 is TGTGCCAGCAGCCCCTGGACAGAGAGGCCCTATGGCTACACCTTC.

The V gene is TRBV6-6, the J gene TRBJ1-2; D call uncertain. This CDR3 spans 13 amino acids. V lost 5 bases, J lost 5 bases, and 12 bases lay in between. Germline-derived CDR1 and CDR2 are MNHNY and SVGAGI (reference sequence). The CDR3 loop is CASSPSLRYGYTF. As DNA, the CDR3 is TGTGCCAGCAGTCCCTCTTTGAGGTATGGCTACACCTTC.

In this sample, this clone turned up a few times. V and J are TRBV11-2 and TRBJ2-7, with D unresolved. The CDR3 runs to 14 residues. V lost 3 bases, J lost 0 bases, and 9 bases lay in between. Germline assignment: CDR1 SGHAT and CDR2 FQNNGV. The CDR3 protein is CASSLVRHSYEQYF. In nucleotides, the CDR3 is TGTGCCAGCAGCTTGGTCAGGCACTCCTACGAGCAGTACTTC.

This clone was counted a single time. This rearrangement joins TRBV18 to TRBJ2-3; 11 bases align to TRBD2. Germline CDR1 and CDR2: KGHSH and LQKENI. The CDR3 is 15 residues long. The V gene end was trimmed by 0 bases and the J gene end by 8 bases; junction bases not matched to a gene: 4. In DNA form, the CDR3 reads TGTGCCAGCTCACCACCGACTAGCGGGGACGGTACGCAGTATTTT. This translates into CASSPPTSGDGTQYF.

This clone was seen only once. The chain joins TRBV6-5 to TRBJ1-5; TRBD1 agrees at 9 bases. Germline assignment: CDR1 MNHEY and CDR2 SVGAGI. The CDR3 is made up of 14 amino acids. Germline trimming cut 6 bases from V and 7 bases from J; bases unmatched to any gene: 7. The chain's CDR3 is CASRGTGGSQPQHF. The CDR3 nucleotides are TGTGCCAGCAGGGGTACAGGGGGCTCACAGCCCCAGCATTTT.

With regard to this clone: One junction end does not reproduce the germline sequence, and a read error may be involved. The V gene is TRBV9, the J gene TRBJ1-1; D gene unclear. CDR1 is SGDLS and CDR2 is YYNGEE in the germline V gene. This CDR3 has 14 amino acids. CDR3 loop: CASSVNYGNAEAFF. The CDR3 nucleotides are TGTGCCAGCAGCGTAAACTACGGGAACGCTGAAGCTTTCTTT.

This sequence joins TRBV15 and TRBJ1-6, with D possibly being TRBD1 (6 bases). Germline V gene lookup returns CDR1 LNHNV and CDR2 YYDKDF (reference sequence). This CDR3 is built from 19 residues. V was shortened by 1 base and J by 0 bases, with 16 bases between the two germline ends. Here the CDR3 reads CATSRARDIISSYNSPLHF. In nucleotides, the CDR3 is TGTGCCACCAGCAGAGCCCGGGACATAATAAGCTCCTATAATTCACCCCTCCACTTT.

This clone has just one count. The rearrangement uses TRBV10-3 and TRBJ2-2; D is perhaps TRBD2 (5 bases). With 0 bases removed from V and 5 bases from J, the gap between germline ends came to 22 bases. The CDR3 totals 19 residues. Germline V gene data show CDR1 as ENHRY and CDR2 as SYGVKD. CDR3 DNA: TGTGCCATCAGTGAGTCGAACCCCGGGAATAAAGCATTTACCGGGGAGCTGTTTTTT. Amino acids: CAISESNPGNKAFTGELFF.

The J gene is TRBJ1-5, the V gene TRBV6-2 or TRBV6-3; D may be TRBD1 (5 bases). V dropped 0 bases and J dropped 5 bases, with 20 bases sitting between them. From germline, CDR1 is MNHEY and CDR2 SVGEGT. This CDR3 is built from 18 residues. Here the CDR3 DNA reads TGTGCCAGCAGTTACTCGGCGAGGGGACTGCCCCAGGATCAGCCCCAGCATTTT. It encodes CASSYSARGLPQDQPQHF.